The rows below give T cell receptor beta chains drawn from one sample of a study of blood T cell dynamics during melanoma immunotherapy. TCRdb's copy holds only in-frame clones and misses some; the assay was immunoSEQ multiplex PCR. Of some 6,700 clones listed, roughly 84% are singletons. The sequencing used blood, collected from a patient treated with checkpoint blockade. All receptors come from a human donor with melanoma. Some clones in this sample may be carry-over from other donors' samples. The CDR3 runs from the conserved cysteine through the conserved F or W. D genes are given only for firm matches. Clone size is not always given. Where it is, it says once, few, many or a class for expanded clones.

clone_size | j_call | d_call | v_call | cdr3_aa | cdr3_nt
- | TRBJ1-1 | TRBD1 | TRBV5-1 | CASSPGDRRNTEAFF | TGCGCCAGCAGCCCGGGGGACAGAAGGAACACTGAAGCTTTCTTT
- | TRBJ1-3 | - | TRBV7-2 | CASSLAPRQLRSGNTIYF | TGTGCCAGCAGCTTAGCGCCTCGGCAGTTGCGCTCTGGAAACACCATATATTTT
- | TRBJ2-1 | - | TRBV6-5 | CASSYRSSDEQFF | TGTGCCAGCAGTTACCGGTCCAGCGATGAGCAGTTCTTC
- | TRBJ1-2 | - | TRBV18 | CASSPLEGGGYTF | TGTGCCAGCTCACCTCTTGAGGGGGGTGGCTACACCTTC
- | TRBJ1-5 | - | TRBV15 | CATSRVDSNQPQHF | TGTGCCACCAGCAGAGTGGATAGCAATCAGCCCCAGCATTTT
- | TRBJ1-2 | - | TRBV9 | CASSVVGHGYTF | TGTGCCAGCAGCGTAGTTGGGCACGGCTACACCTTC
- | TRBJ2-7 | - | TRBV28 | CASSFPFASYEQYF | TGTGCCAGCAGTTTTCCCTTCGCCAGCTACGAGCAGTACTTC
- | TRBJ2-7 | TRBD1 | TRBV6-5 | CASSYGTGGYEQYF | TGTGCCAGCAGTTACGGTACAGGGGGCTACGAGCAGTACTTC
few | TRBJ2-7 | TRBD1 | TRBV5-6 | CASSFGQGPYSYEQYF | TGTGCCAGCAGCTTCGGACAGGGCCCTTACTCCTACGAGCAGTACTTC
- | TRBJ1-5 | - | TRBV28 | CASSLSLGNQPQHF | TGTGCCAGCAGTTTATCGTTGGGGAATCAGCCCCAGCATTTT
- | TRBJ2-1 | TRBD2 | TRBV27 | CASSLLAGGDEQFF | TGTGCCAGCAGTTTACTAGCGGGAGGGGATGAGCAGTTCTTC
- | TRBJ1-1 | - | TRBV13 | CASSEYWGTEAFF | TGTGCCAGCAGCGAGTATTGGGGCACTGAAGCTTTCTTT
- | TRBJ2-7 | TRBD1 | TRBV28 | CASKGRGLFYEQYF | TGTGCCAGCAAGGGCAGGGGGTTGTTCTACGAGCAGTACTTC
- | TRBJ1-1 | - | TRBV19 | CASSIPNTEAFF | TGTGCCAGTAGTATCCCGAACACTGAAGCTTTCTTT
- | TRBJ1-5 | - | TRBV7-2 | CASSLAPSNQPQHF | TGTGCCAGCAGCTTAGCACCCAGCAATCAGCCCCAGCATTTT
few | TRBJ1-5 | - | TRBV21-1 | CASSKSQPQHF | TGTGCCAGCAGCAAATCTCAGCCCCAGCATTTT
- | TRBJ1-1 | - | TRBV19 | CASSASTGTEAFF | TGTGCCAGTAGTGCCTCGACAGGAACTGAAGCTTTCTTT
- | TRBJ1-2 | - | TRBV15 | CATSREEGDGYTF | TGTGCCACCAGCAGAGAGGAGGGAGATGGCTACACCTTC
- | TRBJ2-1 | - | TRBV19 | CATEPGLGNNEQFF | TGTGCCACCGAACCGGGCTTGGGTAACAATGAGCAGTTCTTC
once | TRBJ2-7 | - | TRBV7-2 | CASSYQDGLEQYF | TGTGCCAGCAGCTACCAGGACGGTCTCGAGCAGTACTTC
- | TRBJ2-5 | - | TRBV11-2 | CASSLSSWGRETQYF | TGTGCCAGCAGCCTATCCTCGTGGGGCCGAGAGACCCAGTACTTC
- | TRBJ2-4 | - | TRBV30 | CAWSAKNIQYF | TGTGCCTGGAGCGCCAAAAACATTCAGTACTTC
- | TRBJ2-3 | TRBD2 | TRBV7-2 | CASSPSSPLAGGPPDTQYF | TGTGCCAGCAGCCCATCATCCCCCCTAGCGGGGGGGCCTCCAGATACGCAGTATTTT
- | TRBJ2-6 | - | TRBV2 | CASSDGGVAGANVLTF | TGTGCCAGCAGTGATGGAGGAGTTGCTGGGGCCAACGTCCTGACTTTC
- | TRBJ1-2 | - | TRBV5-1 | CASRGGLDGYTF | TGCGCCAGCAGAGGAGGTTTAGATGGCTACACCTTC
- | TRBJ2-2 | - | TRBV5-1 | CASSLGGSSRGELFF | TGCGCCAGCAGCTTGGGAGGAAGTTCGAGGGGGGAGCTGTTTTTT
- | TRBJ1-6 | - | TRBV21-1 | CASSKPGRENSPLHF | TGTGCCAGCAGCAAACCGGGACGGGAAAATTCACCCCTCCACTTT
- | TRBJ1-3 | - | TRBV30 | CAWIQRGSGNTIYF | TGTGCCTGGATCCAACGGGGCTCTGGAAACACCATATATTTT
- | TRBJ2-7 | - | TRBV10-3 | CAISPGRSSYEQYF | TGTGCCATCAGTCCTGGACGAAGCTCCTACGAGCAGTACTTC
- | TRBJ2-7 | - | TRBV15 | CATSRGGPAYEQYF | TGTGCCACCAGCAGAGGGGGTCCCGCCTACGAGCAGTACTTC
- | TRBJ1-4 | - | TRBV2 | CASRLGGSNEKLFF | TGTGCCAGCAGGTTAGGGGGTTCTAATGAAAAACTGTTTTTT
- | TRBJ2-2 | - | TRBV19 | CASTTMGGPNTGELFF | TGTGCCAGTACCACGATGGGGGGACCGAACACCGGGGAGCTGTTTTTT
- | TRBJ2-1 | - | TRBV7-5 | CALPRIAGDNEQFF | TGTGCCCTTCCTCGAATAGCGGGAGACAATGAGCAGTTCTTC
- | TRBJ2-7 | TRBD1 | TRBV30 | CAWSAKPGQGFHEQYF | TGTGCCTGGAGCGCCAAACCGGGACAGGGCTTCCACGAGCAGTACTTC
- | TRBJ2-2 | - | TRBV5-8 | CASSLSVNTGELFF | TGTGCCAGCAGCTTGTCCGTAAACACTGGGGAGCTGTTTTTT
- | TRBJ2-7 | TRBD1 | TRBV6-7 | CASSYSRDSEFSYEQYF | TGTGCCAGCAGTTACTCGAGGGACAGCGAGTTCTCCTACGAGCAGTACTTC
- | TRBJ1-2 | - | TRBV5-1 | CASSLDRDLGGYTF | TGCGCCAGCAGCTTGGACAGGGACCTCGGGGGCTACACCTTC
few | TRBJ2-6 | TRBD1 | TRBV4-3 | CASSQTGGSGANVLTF | TGCGCCAGCAGCCAAACAGGGGGCTCTGGGGCCAACGTCCTGACTTTC
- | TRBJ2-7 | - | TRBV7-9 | CASSPPGGEGGEQYF | TGTGCCAGCAGCCCCCCTGGGGGAGAGGGGGGGGAGCAGTACTTC
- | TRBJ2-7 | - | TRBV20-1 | CSATQGYEQYF | TGCAGTGCTACACAGGGCTACGAGCAGTACTTC